This T cell receptor (beta chain) comes out of a study of OX40 agonist ivuxolimab in advanced cancers. Study-wide background: Patients were approximately 80% male with ages roughly 23 to 85, mean 60. Treatment received earlier with anti-PD-1, anti-PD-L1 or anti-CTLA-4 agents was allowed, and around 40% had some.

The table came from immunoSEQ multiplex PCR; TCRdb's copy has only in-frame clones and leaves some out. The sample yields around 150,000 clones, 75% to 95% seen once. Per the germline V gene, CDR1 is MNHEY and CDR2 is SVGAGI. CDR3 length: 14 residues. V was clipped by 4 bases and J by 1 base, with 8 bases between them. Findings and limits, study-wide: What antigens the expanded peripheral T cells recognized was never established.

As concerns this clone: The antigen is unknown.

The gene calls are TRBV6-5 and TRBJ1-5, with a tentative D call TRBD1 (6 bases). The origin of this receptor is an adult with an advanced solid tumor such as melanoma, head and neck, liver or kidney cancer. Sample: CD4+ or CD8+ T cells sorted from blood, taken in a trial of the OX40 agonist ivuxolimab. The CDR3: CASSSTGSNQPQHF. DNA of the CDR3: TGTGCCAGCAGTTCGACAGGAAGCAATCAGCCCCAGCATTTT.